The clone carrying this T cell receptor (beta chain) was found a few times. No antigen is known for it. The sample comes from a study of human T cells and chemical hapten exposure. About the study: Subjects had 2% DPC placed on roughly 2 cm by roughly 2 cm of upper inner arm skin for sensitization.

MiXCR, applied by TCRdb to the RACE reads, yields one record per CDR3 protein. This table has roughly 100,000 distinct CDR3 sequences, 9.3% appearing once. As for time point: patch test 2, 6 weeks after DPC sensitization. As for treatment: therapeutic diphenylcyclopropenone sensitization with weekly scalp DPC. Overall study results and limits: High-frequency TCRs, those above 1 in 1000, stayed the same after DPC sensitization.

The material was whole blood, obtained in connection with sensitization to the hapten diphenylcyclopropenone (DPC). The TCR sequence derives from a woman aged 40 to 50 with alopecia areata. Some clones in this sample may be carry-over from other donors' samples.

DNA of the CDR3: TGTGCCAGTATGCTAAGGGAGGGCCGCACAGATACGCAGTATTTT. It codes for CASMLREGRTDTQYF. This chain connects TRBV7-2 to TRBJ2-3; 7 bases are shared with TRBD2. The V segment lost 9 bases and the J segment 1 base; nucleotides outside the gene matches: 10. Germline V gene data show CDR1 as SGHTA and CDR2 as FQGNSA. The CDR3 loop spans 15 amino acids.